This entry lists 14 T cell receptor beta chains sequenced from one sample in a study of CD8 T cells in Susac syndrome. RNA was extracted with the RNeasy kit, and a quantity of roughly 0.45 to 1 ug was reverse transcribed using random hexamers. TCRdb reprocessed the immunoSEQ multiplex PCR reads with MiXCR, giving one entry per CDR3 protein. The table has 250,000 to 300,000 distinct CDR3 sequences, approximately 91% seen once. Sequencing used CD8+ T cells from PBMCs. These TCRs come from a human donor with multiple sclerosis.

The chain's CDR3 is CSARDPSDRVGSYNEQFF. For the CDR3, the DNA is TGCAGTGCTAGAGATCCCTCGGACAGGGTCGGCTCCTACAATGAGCAGTTCTTC. The chain recombines TRBV20-1 with TRBJ2-1; 8 bases are shared with TRBD1. J lost 0 bases, V lost 0 bases, and 10 bases had no gene match. Germline CDR1 reads DFQATT; CDR2 reads SNEGSKA (reference sequence). CDR3 length equals 18 residues.

The rearrangement joins TRBV11-2 to TRBJ1-3; 7 bases match TRBD1. The CDR3 is 15 amino acids. CDR1 and CDR2 from the germline V gene are SGHAT and FQNNGV. V lost 5 bases and J lost 6; bases outside the gene matches: 10. CDR3 sequence (DNA): TGTGCCAGCAGCCCGATCAGGGGGACTGAAAACACCATATATTTT. It encodes CASSPIRGTENTIYF. The full variable domain, completed using reference TRBV11-2 and TRBJ1-3, is EAGVAQSPRYKIIEKRQSVAFWCNPISGHATLYWYQQILGQGPKLLIQFQNNGVVDDSQLPKDRFSAERLKGVDSTLKIQPAKLEDSAVYLCASSPIRGTENTIYFGEGSWLTVV.

The chain joins TRBV3-1 to TRBJ2-5; no clear D. Germline V lookup: CDR1 LGHDT, CDR2 YNNKEL (reference sequence). The V and J ends lost 6 bases and 4 bases respectively, with 12 bases between them. This CDR3 is 13 amino acids long. Here the CDR3 DNA reads TGTGCCAGCAGGGGCGAAAACATAGAGACCCAGTACTTC. It yields the protein CASRGENIETQYF.

V and J are TRBV20-1 and TRBJ2-7; the D is unclear. There are 11 residues in the CDR3. Trimming pared 3 bases from V and 4 bases from J, leaving 7 bases between. Germline loops: CDR1 DFQATT, CDR2 SNEGSKA (reference sequence). This CDR3 is CSARDGYEQYF. In DNA, the CDR3 is TGCAGTGCTAGGGACGGTTACGAGCAGTACTTC.

The rearrangement joins TRBV28 to TRBJ2-7, with D tentatively TRBD2 (6 bases). Germline CDR1 reads MDHEN; CDR2 reads SYDVKM. The V end lost 1 base, the J end lost 5 bases, and 12 bases lay between the germline ends. CDR3 length equals 14 residues. The CDR3 spells CASSLFGRGDEQYF. The CDR3 coding sequence is TGTGCCAGCAGTTTATTCGGGCGGGGAGACGAGCAGTACTTC.

In DNA, the CDR3 is TGTGCCAGCAGTTTCTTTTGGACAGGTGATAATCAGCCCCAGCATTTT. Translated, it gives CASSFFWTGDNQPQHF. This sequence joins TRBV28 and TRBJ1-5; 7 bases are shared with TRBD1. CDR3 size: 16 residues. CDR1 MDHEN and CDR2 SYDVKM come from the germline V gene. With V trimmed by 3 bases and J by 4 bases, 9 bases remained unmatched.

This clonotype occurred once. V usage is TRBV13 and J usage is TRBJ2-7, with 9 bases that match TRBD1. This CDR3 is built from 15 residues. The V gene's germline CDR1 is PRHDT and CDR2 FYEKMQ (reference sequence). V dropped 6 bases and J dropped 6; count of bases not matched to a gene: 12. CDR3: CASSWGRTGVSEQYF. The DNA for the CDR3 is TGTGCCAGCAGTTGGGGTCGGACAGGGGTGTCCGAGCAGTACTTC.

V and J are TRBV6-5 and TRBJ2-1, with 14 bases matching TRBD2. The CDR3 is made up of 20 amino acids. The V gene end was trimmed by 0 bases and the J gene end by 0 bases; junction bases not matched to a gene: 7. In germline, CDR1 is MNHEY, CDR2 SVGAGI. CDR3 sequence reads: CASSYSMGGTSGSSYNEQFF. In DNA form, the CDR3 reads TGTGCCAGCAGTTACTCGATGGGGGGGACTAGCGGGAGCTCCTACAATGAGCAGTTCTTC.

The chain couples TRBV15 to TRBJ2-5; TRBD2 matches at 8 bases. CDR1 is LNHNV, CDR2 YYDKDF, per germline (reference sequence). CDR3 length: 15 residues. Trimming removed 3 bases from V and 3 bases from J; junction bases left unmatched: 6. This CDR3 reads CATSSRQAGEETQYF. Here the CDR3 DNA reads TGTGCCACCAGCAGCCGTCAAGCGGGAGAAGAGACCCAGTACTTC.

J is TRBJ2-7 and V is TRBV6-5, with TRBD2 as a possible D gene (5 bases). Germline V gives CDR1 MNHEY, CDR2 SVGAGI. CDR3 length equals 14 residues. The V and J ends lost 2 bases and 2 bases respectively, with 10 bases between them. As DNA, the CDR3 is TGTGCCAGCAGTTACGGTTACGGGACCTACGAGCAGTACTTC. Translating it yields CASSYGYGTYEQYF.

CDR3 nucleotide sequence: TGTGCCAGCAGTTTAAACGGACAGGGGGTCTTAAGGGAGACCCAGTACTTC. Its protein is CASSLNGQGVLRETQYF. The rearrangement uses TRBV27 and TRBJ2-5; TRBD1 matches at 10 bases. The CDR3 loop spans 17 amino acids. V was clipped by 2 bases and J by 5 bases; unmatched bases: 11. Germline values: CDR1 MNHEY, CDR2 SMNVEV (reference sequence).

The chain employs TRBV6-6 and TRBJ2-5; TRBD2 is a possible D gene (6 bases). With 6 bases removed from V and 5 bases from J, the gap between germline ends came to 13 bases. Germline loops: CDR1 MNHNY, CDR2 SVGAGI (reference sequence). CDR3 size: 13 residues. The CDR3 spells CASRGGSGETQYF. DNA of the CDR3: TGTGCCAGCAGGGGGGGATCGGGGGAGACCCAGTACTTC.

The rearrangement uses TRBV7-3 and TRBJ1-1; D ambiguous. Per germline, CDR1 SGHTA and CDR2 FQGTGA. Trimming took 7 bases from V and 0 from J, leaving 12 bases between them. The length of the CDR3 is 14 residues. The CDR3 DNA reads TGTGCCAGCAAGATAACAGATATGAACACTGAAGCTTTCTTT. Amino acid sequence: CASKITDMNTEAFF.

The chain joins TRBV3-1 to TRBJ2-7; 7 nucleotides align to TRBD2. V lost 4 bases and J lost 4; bases outside the gene matches: 7. CDR1 is LGHDT and CDR2 is YNNKEL in the germline V gene (reference sequence). The CDR3 contains 14 residues. CDR3 region: CASSPGTIEYEQYF. As DNA, the CDR3 is TGTGCCAGCAGCCCCGGGACTATCGAATACGAGCAGTACTTC.